One sample yielded the 4 T cell receptor beta chains listed below, sequenced in a study of PD-1 blockade in classical Hodgkin lymphoma. Using immunoSEQ multiplex PCR, the repertoire was profiled, and TCRdb retains in-frame clones only, with some absent. Seen here are around 99,000 clones, about four fifths observed once, and the top ten hold about 16%. Brentuximab vedotin exposure varied among the patients, all of whom had relapsed after autologous stem cell transplantation. This sample comprised peripheral blood mononuclear cells (PBMCs), obtained before the second cycle of nivolumab. The receptors were sampled from a human donor with classical Hodgkin lymphoma.

V usage is TRBV29-1 and J usage is TRBJ2-5, with D perhaps assigned TRBD1 or TRBD2 (7 bases each). Germline CDR1 is SQVTM and CDR2 is ANQGSEA. V shed 6 bases and J shed 7 bases, with 15 bases lying between them. CDR3 length: 12 residues. The CDR3 DNA follows: TGCAGCGTCGCCTCAGGGGGGGGGACCCAGTACTTC. This sequence encodes CSVASGGGTQYF.

This chain connects TRBV11-2 to TRBJ2-1; D may be TRBD2 (6 bases). The V end lost 5 bases, the J end lost 5 bases, and 16 bases lay between the germline ends. The CDR3 consists of 15 residues. Germline assignment: CDR1 SGHAT and CDR2 FQNNGV. CDR3 in DNA: TGTGCCAGCAGCGCTGGGGTAGCGGAGAACAATGAGCAGTTCTTC. Encoded protein: CASSAGVAENNEQFF.

CDR3 sequence: CSVRTSGRHLRGEQYF. The CDR3 nucleotides are TGCAGCGTCCGGACTAGCGGGAGGCATCTCCGGGGGGAGCAGTACTTC. The genes are TRBV29-1 and TRBJ2-7, with 14 bases identical to TRBD2. This CDR3 region has 16 residues. With V trimmed by 6 bases and J by 7 bases, 14 bases remained unmatched. Germline V gene data show CDR1 as SQVTM and CDR2 as ANQGSEA.

This chain uses TRBV6-5 with TRBJ2-7; D might be TRBD1 or TRBD2, each matching 5 bases. Germline CDR1 is MNHEY and CDR2 is SVGAGI. The ends were cut back, 0 bases at V and 6 bases at J, with 18 bases in the middle. CDR3 size: 16 residues. The DNA for the CDR3 is TGTGCCAGCAGTTACTCGAGTCCTGGGGGAAGGGGCGAGCAGTACTTC. Translation: CASSYSSPGGRGEQYF.